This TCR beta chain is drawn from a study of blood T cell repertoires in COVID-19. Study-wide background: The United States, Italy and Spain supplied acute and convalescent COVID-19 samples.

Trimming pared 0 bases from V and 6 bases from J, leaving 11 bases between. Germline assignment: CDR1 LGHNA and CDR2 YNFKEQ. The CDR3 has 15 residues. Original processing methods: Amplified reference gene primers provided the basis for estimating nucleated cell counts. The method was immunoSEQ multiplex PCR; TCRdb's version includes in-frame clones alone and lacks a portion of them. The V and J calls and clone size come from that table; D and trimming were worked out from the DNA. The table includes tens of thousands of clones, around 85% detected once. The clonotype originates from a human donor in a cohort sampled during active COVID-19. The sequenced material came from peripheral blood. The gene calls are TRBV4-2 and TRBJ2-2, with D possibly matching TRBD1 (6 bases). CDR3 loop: CASSQDQEGAGELFF. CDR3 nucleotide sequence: TGTGCCAGCAGCCAAGATCAAGAGGGGGCCGGGGAGCTGTTTTTT.